These 12 T cell receptor beta chains originate from one sample sequenced in a study of blood T cell repertoires in COVID-19. Method: immunoSEQ multiplex PCR; TCRdb's copy keeps in-frame clones and lacks some. The sample consists of about 240,000 clones, around 83% of them appearing once. Sequencing was carried out using peripheral blood. The receptor set was obtained from a woman aged 80 or over with acute or convalescent COVID-19.

V and J are TRBV3-1 (or the pseudogene TRBV3-2) and TRBJ2-6; 12 bases line up with TRBD1. The CDR3 length is 18 residues. The ends lost 1 base at V and 3 bases at J; junction bases unmatched: 4. Germline assignment: CDR1 LGHDT and CDR2 YNNKEL (reference sequence). CDR3 DNA: TGTGCCAGCAGCCAAGGGGACAGGGGGCTGTTTGGGGCCAACGTCCTGACTTTC. Translated: CASSQGDRGLFGANVLTF.

This rearrangement joins TRBV30 to TRBJ2-3; 9 nucleotides line up with TRBD1. Germline V lookup: CDR1 GTSNPN, CDR2 SVGIG (reference sequence). The CDR3 runs 14 residues. Trimming at V came to 3 bases and at J to 6 bases, leaving 7 bases not matched to a gene. The CDR3 DNA reads TGTGCCTGGAGGGGCGACAGGGGGAGGGATACGCAGTATTTT. This codes for CAWRGDRGRDTQYF.

The chain recombines TRBV7-9 with TRBJ2-7; the D gene is possibly TRBD2 (5 bases). Per germline, CDR1 SEHNR and CDR2 FQNEAQ (reference sequence). The CDR3 contains 16 residues. V lost 4 bases, J lost 1 base, and 17 bases lay in between. The DNA for the CDR3 is TGTGCCAGCAGCTACGGGCGCGGGTACGGGTCCTACGAGCAGTACTTC. Encoded protein: CASSYGRGYGSYEQYF.

Details on this clone: The junction shows a germline mismatch at one end, possibly a read error. V and J are TRBV28 and TRBJ1-2, with 9 bases lining up with TRBD1. The CDR3 is 14 residues long. Germline CDR1 MDHEN, CDR2 SYDVKM. DNA of the CDR3: TGTGCCAGCAGTTTAACCGGGACAGGGTATGTCTACACCTTC. It encodes CASSLTGTGYVYTF.

The rearrangement links TRBV3-1 (or the pseudogene TRBV3-2) to TRBJ2-7; 9 positions agree with TRBD1. The CDR3 totals 12 residues. The ends lost 10 bases at V and 7 bases at J; junction bases unmatched: 8. CDR1 is LGHDT and CDR2 is YNNKEL in the germline V gene (reference sequence). The CDR3 DNA follows: TGTGCCACTGGACAGGGGATGGGGGAGCAGTACTTC. This translates into CATGQGMGEQYF.

This chain connects TRBV24-1 to TRBJ2-7; D not certain. The V end lost 12 bases, the J end lost 3 bases, and 5 bases lay between the germline ends. The length of the CDR3 is 9 residues. Per germline, CDR1 KGHDR and CDR2 SFDVKD. For the CDR3, the DNA is TGTGCCCACAACTACGAGCAGTACTTC. Protein product: CAHNYEQYF.

The V gene is TRBV28, the J gene TRBJ2-3; 14 bases fit TRBD2. Germline CDR1 is MDHEN and CDR2 is SYDVKM. The CDR3 has 17 amino acids. The V and J ends lost 4 bases and 4 bases, in that order; junction bases with no gene match: 7. The CDR3 DNA reads TGTGCCAGCAGTTCCCCCTCGACTAGCGGGGGGGCAGATACGCAGTATTTT. Its protein product is CASSSPSTSGGADTQYF.

This rearrangement joins TRBV10-1 to TRBJ2-7, with 9 positions matching TRBD1. Per the germline V gene, CDR1 is WNHNN and CDR2 is SYGVQD (reference sequence). The CDR3 sequence is 14 residues long. The junction had 8 bases not matched to a gene; V was cut back by 8 bases and J by 3 bases. The CDR3 reads CASVDYRGLYEQYF. The CDR3 DNA sequence: TGCGCCAGCGTTGACTACAGGGGGCTCTACGAGCAGTACTTC.

This chain joins TRBV7-9 and TRBJ2-1, with 13 bases fitting TRBD2. Looked up from germline, CDR1 is SEHNR and CDR2 is FQNEAQ (reference sequence). The CDR3 has 16 amino acids. The V gene end was trimmed by 3 bases and the J gene end by 10 bases; junction bases not matched to a gene: 9. The CDR3 nucleotides are TGTGCCAGCAGCTTCTCCGGGACTAGCGGGGAGGGGGAGCAGTTCTTC. Translation gives CASSFSGTSGEGEQFF.

Of note for this clone: Other nucleotide sequences in the sample specify the same CDR3. V and J are TRBV18 and TRBJ2-7; TRBD2 matches 9 bases. The CDR3 loop spans 14 amino acids. CDR1 KGHSH and CDR2 LQKENI come from the germline V gene. Trimming at V came to 3 bases and at J to 2 bases, leaving 2 bases not matched to a gene. Written as DNA, the CDR3 is TGTGCCAGCTCACCTGGCGGGGGGGCCTACGAGCAGTACTTC. Residues: CASSPGGGAYEQYF. Looking up the rest from reference TRBV18 and TRBJ2-7 gives the full variable domain: NAGVMQNPRHLVRRRGQEARLRCSPMKGHSHVYWYRQLPEEGLKFMVYLQKENIIDESGMPKERFSAEFPKEGPSILRIQQVVRGDSAAYFCASSPGGGAYEQYFGPGTRLTVT.

This clone was counted once. The chain carries TRBV6-1 and TRBJ1-2, with D perhaps matching TRBD1 (5 bases). Germline-derived CDR1 and CDR2 are MNHNS and SASEGT. V was pared by 0 bases and J by 4 bases, with 6 bases between. The CDR3 runs 13 residues. DNA of the CDR3: TGTGCCAGCAGTGAAGCGGGGGGCTATGGCTACACCTTC. It specifies CASSEAGGYGYTF.

This clone was recorded once. A junction end diverges from the germline sequence, so it may reflect a read error. This chain connects TRBV19 to TRBJ1-5; tentative D call: TRBD1 (5 bases). The CDR3 runs to 21 residues. Germline CDR1 LNHDA, CDR2 SQIVND (reference sequence). CDR3 loop: CASSAVFPGLKSGPLRSAPAF. The DNA for the CDR3 is TGTGCCAGTAGCGCCGTCTTCCCGGGTCTAAAGTCAGGGCCGCTTCGATCAGCCCCAGCATTT.